One and the same sample provided the 32 T cell receptor beta chains below, sequenced in a study of vaccination and CD4 T cells after COVID-19 (dated by TCRdb to between 2021 and 2023). No antigens are known for them. The sample's treatment or condition label, in plain terms: approximately 11-day PBMC culture with coronavirus spike peptide pools or control peptides (ViraFEST assay). CD4+ T cells from unexposed donors were collected before the COVID-19 pandemic (2011-2018). Library construction relied on PCR. Instrument used: Illumina iSeq 100. DNA from cultured CD4+ T cells was subjected to TCR sequencing with the Oncomine TCR Beta short-read assay at the Johns Hopkins FTIC core. The public sequencing data were trimmed at Q25 with fastp and processed into clonotypes with MiXCR by TCRdb, which kept only in-frame beta chains. Every entry covers one CDR3 protein and lists the most common genes and DNA from its rows. The table for this sample lists about 7,000 distinct CDR3 sequences; roughly 50% of them were counted only once. Together, the top ten hold roughly 18% of the sample.

The specimen sequenced was CD4+ T cells from blood, cultured in vitro. Receptors originate from a human donor in good health.

The chain recombines TRBV5-1 with TRBJ1-1; no firm D call. The germline gives CDR1 SGHRS, CDR2 YFSETQ. V was trimmed by 0 bases and J by 8 bases, leaving 5 bases between them. CDR3 length: 11 residues. For the CDR3, the DNA is TGCGCCAGCAGCTTGGGGCGGGAAGCTTTCTTT. Its translation is CASSLGREAFF.

In its sample, this clonotype was seen a few times. The junction differs from germline at one of its ends, possibly a read error. The chain employs TRBV30 and TRBJ2-7, with TRBD1 matching over 10 bases. The CDR3 runs 13 residues. The germline V gene has CDR1 GTSNPN and CDR2 SVGIG (reference sequence). Here the CDR3 DNA reads TGTGCCTGGAACCGAGCCGGGACAGGGGAGGAGAAGTTC. Amino acids: CAWNRAGTGEEKF.

This clonotype has just one count. The chain employs TRBV18 and TRBJ1-1, with TRBD1 matching over 8 bases. The V gene's germline CDR1 is KGHSH and CDR2 LQKENI. V dropped 1 base and J dropped 4; count of bases not matched to a gene: 5. The CDR3 extends over 15 amino acids. CDR3 sequence: CASSPRQGAGTEAFF. As DNA, the CDR3 is TGTGCCAGCTCACCACGGCAGGGGGCAGGCACTGAAGCTTTCTTT.

The CDR3 DNA reads as TGTGCCATCAGTGGGACGGGGCTCTATGGCTACACCTTC. Translating it yields CAISGTGLYGYTF. V is TRBV10-3 and J is TRBJ1-2; possibly TRBD1 for D (5 bases). CDR1 and CDR2 from the germline V gene are ENHRY and SYGVKD. Deletions cut 4 bases from V and 4 bases from J, with 10 bases between. The CDR3 covers 13 residues.

As concerns this clonotype: The junction differs from germline at one of its ends, possibly a read error. The rearrangement links TRBV6-5 to TRBJ1-1; D remains ambiguous. Germline lookup yields CDR1 MNHEY and CDR2 SVGAGI. CDR3 length: 12 residues. CDR3 DNA: TGTGCCAGCAGTTACGGGAACTCTGAAGCTTTCTTT. It yields the protein CASSYGNSEAFF.

V and J are TRBV21-1 and TRBJ2-2; the DNA was not used to check the table's D call, TRBD2. TRBV21-1 is recorded as a pseudogene. The CDR3 runs to 16 residues. The CDR3 DNA reads TGTGCCAGCAGCAAACTAGCGGGAACGAACACCGGGGAGCTGTTTTTT. Encoded protein: CASSKLAGTNTGELFF.

V and J are TRBV12-3 or TRBV12-4 and TRBJ1-1, with a tentative D call TRBD1 (5 bases). The CDR3 loop spans 12 amino acids. The ends were cut back, 5 bases at V and 4 bases at J, with 8 bases in the middle. The CDR3 bases are TGTGCCAGCAGTGGAAGGGGCACTGAAGCTTTCTTT. It is translated as CASSGRGTEAFF.

This clonotype was observed a handful of times. The junction departs from germline at one end; a sequencing error may be responsible. The rearrangement uses TRBV5-6 and TRBJ1-2, with 9 bases aligning to TRBD1. The CDR3 runs 18 residues. The V gene's germline CDR1 is SGHDT and CDR2 YYEEEE. CDR3: CASTLGGTGYWIYYGYTF. CDR3 sequence (DNA): TGTGCCAGCACCTTGGGGGGGACAGGGTATTGGATCTACTATGGCTACACCTTC.

V gene TRBV25-1 combines with J gene TRBJ1-1, with D uncertain. The V gene's germline CDR1 is MGHDK and CDR2 SYGVNS. Trimming removed 1 base at V and 4 bases at J, with 10 bases between. The CDR3 sequence is 14 residues long. CDR3 sequence reads: CASSESRGITEAFF. The CDR3 nucleotides are TGTGCCAGCAGTGAATCCCGCGGGATCACTGAAGCTTTCTTT.

This clonotype was counted a single time. The chain employs TRBV7-9 and TRBJ2-1; tentatively, D is TRBD2 (6 bases). The germline V gene has CDR1 SEHNR and CDR2 FQNEAQ (reference sequence). The CDR3 runs 15 residues. Trimming removed 6 bases at V and 2 bases at J, with 14 bases between. CDR3 coding DNA: TGTGCCAGCAGGACGGGGAGGACTACCTACAATGAGCAGTTCTTC. Amino acid sequence: CASRTGRTTYNEQFF.

This clonotype has just a few counts. The rearrangement joins TRBV14 to TRBJ1-1; no reliable D call. V was clipped by 2 bases and J by 5 bases, with 15 bases between them. Germline V gene sequence: CDR1 SGHDN, CDR2 FVKESK. The CDR3 runs to 15 residues. Here the CDR3 DNA reads TGTGCCAGCAGCCAAAACGAAGGTCCTGGTACTGAAGCTTTCTTT. Amino acids: CASSQNEGPGTEAFF. The complete variable domain, with remaining parts taken from reference TRBV14 and TRBJ1-1, reads EAGVTQFPSHSVIEKGQTVTLRCDPISGHDNLYWYRRVMGKEIKFLLHFVKESKQDESGMPNNRFLAERTGGTYSTLKVQPAELEDSGVYFCASSQNEGPGTEAFFGQGTRLTVV.

This chain connects TRBV12-3 or TRBV12-4 to TRBJ2-3; D remains unclear. Trimming left V 6 bases short and J 6 bases short, with 7 bases between. This CDR3 spans 11 amino acids. The CDR3 region has the DNA TGTGCCAGCAGCCACCGTGATACGCAGTATTTT. As protein: CASSHRDTQYF.

This clonotype was detected a few times. This chain uses TRBV7-9 with TRBJ2-4, with D maybe TRBD2 (5 bases). The CDR3 extends over 13 amino acids. The V gene lost 7 bases and the J gene lost 6 bases, with 13 bases spanning the gap. CDR1 is SEHNR, CDR2 FQNEAQ, per germline (reference sequence). CDR3 in DNA: TGTGCCAGCACCCCCGAGGCGGGAAACATTCAGTACTTC. As protein: CASTPEAGNIQYF.

Sample share makes this clonotype medium-sized. The J gene is TRBJ2-2, the V gene TRBV19, with D possibly matching TRBD1 (5 bases). Per germline, CDR1 LNHDA and CDR2 SQIVND (reference sequence). CDR3 length equals 15 residues. Between the trimmed V and J ends, which lost 0 bases and 0 bases, there was a span of 5 bases. This CDR3 reads CASSIDRANTGELFF. CDR3 in DNA: TGTGCCAGTAGTATAGACAGGGCGAACACCGGGGAGCTGTTTTTT.

The chain recombines TRBV12-3 or TRBV12-4 with TRBJ1-5; TRBD1 is a possible D gene (6 bases). This CDR3 has 13 amino acids. The germline V and J ends were trimmed by 7 bases and 4 bases, with 11 bases remaining between them. The CDR3 here is CASTRDNNQPQHF. The CDR3 region has the DNA TGTGCCAGCACCCGGGACAATAATCAGCCCCAGCATTTT.

The chain combines TRBV28 with TRBJ2-5; 8 bases line up with TRBD1. The CDR3 runs 15 residues. Germline CDR1 reads MDHEN; CDR2 reads SYDVKM. V was clipped by 6 bases and J by 4 bases; unmatched bases: 10. The CDR3 DNA reads as TGTGCCAGCAGACCCTTGGGACAGGTGCGAGAGACCCAGTACTTC. It translates to CASRPLGQVRETQYF.

The J gene is TRBJ1-5, the V gene TRBV6-1; a weak D match, TRBD1 (6 bases). Germline V gene lookup returns CDR1 MNHNS and CDR2 SASEGT. V was trimmed by 1 base and J by 2 bases, leaving 15 bases between them. This CDR3 has 17 amino acids. The DNA of the CDR3 is TGTGCCAGCAGTGAAGTTTTTGCAGGGGTGGGCAATCAGCCCCAGCATTTT. This codes for CASSEVFAGVGNQPQHF.

V is TRBV6-1 and J is TRBJ2-1, with D possibly TRBD2 on 5 matching bases. CDR3 length: 13 amino acids. Trimming cost V 3 bases and J 9 bases, with 12 bases left between them. Germline-derived CDR1 and CDR2 are MNHNS and SASEGT. The CDR3 sequence is CASSESGLSEQFF. The CDR3 DNA sequence: TGTGCCAGCAGTGAGTCGGGGTTGAGTGAGCAGTTCTTC.

The rearrangement joins TRBV11-3 to TRBJ2-2, with TRBD2 matching over 9 bases. V lost 5 bases to trimming and J lost 5 bases; unmatched junction nucleotides: 9. Per the germline V gene, CDR1 is SGHNT and CDR2 is YENEEA. The CDR3 covers 16 residues. CDR3 DNA sequence: TGTGCCAGCAGCCCGACACCTCTAGCGGGAACCGGGGAGCTGTTTTTT. Translating it yields CASSPTPLAGTGELFF.

This clonotype was seen only a few times. The genes are TRBV27 and TRBJ1-6; D is unresolved. Between the trimmed V and J ends, which lost 7 bases and 1 base, there was a span of 2 bases. Germline CDR1 MNHEY, CDR2 SMNVEV (reference sequence). The CDR3 runs to 12 residues. CDR3 amino acids: CASKSYNSPLHF. The DNA for the CDR3 is TGTGCCAGCAAATCCTATAATTCACCCCTCCACTTT.

The chain carries TRBV5-1 and TRBJ2-2; 9 bases are shared with TRBD1. The CDR3 is 15 amino acids. Germline trimming cut 4 bases from V and 3 bases from J; bases unmatched to any gene: 4. Germline assignment: CDR1 SGHRS and CDR2 YFSETQ. CDR3 amino acids: CASSRRTGDTGELFF. In DNA, the CDR3 is TGCGCCAGCAGCCGGAGGACAGGGGACACCGGGGAGCTGTTTTTT.

The sample holds a few counts of this clonotype. V gene TRBV19 combines with J gene TRBJ1-2; D gene ambiguous. The V and J ends lost 4 bases and 4 bases respectively, with 7 bases between them. Looked up from germline, CDR1 is LNHDA and CDR2 is SQIVND (reference sequence). The CDR3 is made up of 12 amino acids. CDR3 region: CASSKSPYGYTF. CDR3 sequence (DNA): TGTGCCAGTAGTAAGTCGCCCTATGGCTACACCTTC.

This clonotype was seen only a few times. V gene TRBV6-1 combines with J gene TRBJ2-7, with D unclear. Trimming shortened V by 5 bases and J by 5 bases, and 13 bases separated the two germline ends. CDR1 and CDR2 (germline): MNHNS, SASEGT. CDR3 size: 13 residues. The CDR3 DNA is TGTGCCAGCAGTCCGATGGGGATCCACGAGCAGTACTTC. This gives the protein CASSPMGIHEQYF.

The chain carries TRBV19 and TRBJ1-2; D unresolved. The CDR3 contains 13 residues. The germline V gene encodes CDR1 LNHDA and CDR2 SQIVND (reference sequence). Trimming took off 4 bases at V and 5 bases at J, with 11 bases between the two ends. Here the CDR3 DNA reads TGTGCCAGTAGTAGGAACGCAGATTATGGCTACACCTTC. Encoded protein: CASSRNADYGYTF.

This chain joins TRBV5-6 and TRBJ1-2, with a tentative D call TRBD1 (6 bases). With 5 bases removed from V and 3 bases from J, the gap between germline ends came to 14 bases. The CDR3 sequence is 14 residues long. The V gene's germline CDR1 is SGHDT and CDR2 YYEEEE. CDR3 nucleotides: TGTGCCAGCAGGCCGCAGGGGTCCTACTATGGCTACACCTTC. Translated, it gives CASRPQGSYYGYTF.

The chain joins TRBV10-3 to TRBJ2-3, with 7 bases matching TRBD1. Germline V gene data show CDR1 as ENHRY and CDR2 as SYGVKD. V lost 5 bases, J lost 2 bases, and 4 bases stayed unmatched. The length of the CDR3 is 14 residues. Written as DNA, the CDR3 is TGTGCCATCAGTCGACAGGGAATCACAGATACGCAGTATTTT. Translating gives CAISRQGITDTQYF.

This clonotype was detected a few times. The V gene is TRBV7-9, the J gene TRBJ1-2; D is unresolved. Trimming took off 1 base at V and 2 bases at J, with 2 bases between the two ends. This CDR3 is 12 amino acids long. From germline, CDR1 is SEHNR and CDR2 FQNEAQ (reference sequence). Here the CDR3 DNA reads TGTGCCAGCAGCTTAGACAACTATGGCTACACCTTC. Its protein product is CASSLDNYGYTF.

The chain couples TRBV10-3 to TRBJ2-7; TRBD2 aligns across 12 bases. The length of the CDR3 is 16 residues. Germline V gene data show CDR1 as ENHRY and CDR2 as SYGVKD. V shed 0 bases and J 10 bases; nucleotides not matched to a gene: 10. CDR3 sequence reads: CAISESVRLAGGDQYF. DNA for the CDR3: TGTGCCATCAGTGAGTCCGTTCGCCTAGCGGGAGGGGATCAGTACTTC.

The chain recombines TRBV7-2 with TRBJ1-1, with TRBD1 matching over 9 bases. The CDR3 length is 15 residues. Germline assignment: CDR1 SGHTA and CDR2 FQGNSA. The V gene end was trimmed by 4 bases and the J gene end by 1 base; junction bases not matched to a gene: 4. CDR3 protein: CASSSKTGGNTEAFF. CDR3 nucleotide sequence: TGTGCCAGCAGCTCCAAGACAGGGGGGAACACTGAAGCTTTCTTT.

The chain links TRBV6-1 to TRBJ1-6; a possible D gene is TRBD1 (5 bases). Trimming removed 6 bases from V and 1 base from J, with 7 bases in between. Germline V gene sequence: CDR1 MNHNS, CDR2 SASEGT. CDR3 length: 14 residues. This CDR3 is CASSAGSYNSPLHF. CDR3 DNA sequence: TGTGCCAGCAGCGCAGGGTCCTATAATTCACCCCTCCACTTT.

A few counts support this clonotype. The chain recombines TRBV15 with TRBJ1-6; 8 bases match TRBD1. V gave up 0 bases and J gave up 13 bases; unmatched junction bases: 11. This CDR3 is 16 amino acids long. Germline lookup yields CDR1 LNHNV and CDR2 YYDKDF (reference sequence). CDR3 sequence reads: CATSRERTGKSNPLHF. CDR3 bases: TGTGCCACCAGCAGAGAACGGACAGGGAAGTCAAACCCCCTCCACTTT.

The CDR3 region has the DNA TGTGCCAGTAGTAATCCCGGGACTAGCGGCTACGAGCAGTACTTC. The encoded protein is CASSNPGTSGYEQYF. The genes are TRBV19 and TRBJ2-7; 11 nucleotides agree with TRBD2. Germline CDR1 reads LNHDA; CDR2 reads SQIVND (reference sequence). This CDR3 spans 15 amino acids. V shed 4 bases and J 3 bases; nucleotides not matched to a gene: 5.